Below, one TCR beta chain is given with its context. TCRdb independently ran MiXCR on the RT-PCR reads; one entry per CDR3 protein. The repertoire holds around 600,000 distinct CDR3 sequences, roughly 12% seen once, with roughly 11% in the top ten. The V end was cut by 5 bases, the J end by 1 base, with 11 bases between. CDR3 length equals 14 residues. Germline lookup yields CDR1 MDHEN and CDR2 SYDVKM. The data are from a study of response to subunit inactivated influenza vaccine. The data also belong to a second study, concerning T cells expressing NK-cell markers. From that report: The TCR beta cDNA came from 5'RACE template switching with UMIs. HCMV seropositivity marked seven of the eight sequenced donors; one was seronegative. Dominance of the CD3+CD56-NKG2C+ fraction by these clonotypes also held in four donors.

The clonotype comes from a man in his forties or fifties who received an inactivated influenza vaccine. This chain connects TRBV28 to TRBJ1-2, with D maybe TRBD1 (5 bases). The material sequenced was PBMCs from blood, taken on the day of vaccination. For the CDR3, the DNA is TGTGCCAGCAGTGGGACGTTTTATAACTATGGCTACACCTTC. Translation gives CASSGTFYNYGYTF.